Following are 16 T cell receptor beta chains from one sample sequenced in a study of T-cell reconstitution after alpha-beta-depleted transplantation in children. Library preparation (for TCRbeta) was performed with unique molecular identifiers. Each CDR3 protein is one row after TCRdb ran MiXCR on the PCR reads. This table holds around 450,000 distinct CDR3 sequences, 10% found once. This specimen was PBMCs, taken before TCRalphabeta/CD19-depleted stem cell transplant. Receptors originate from a child aged 2 to 15 with inherited bone marrow failure, due to receive a stem cell transplant.

This clonotype was seen many times. The chain links TRBV5-1 to TRBJ1-3; D uncertain. CDR1 and CDR2 from the germline V gene are SGHRS and YFSETQ. The V end was cut by 0 bases, the J end by 5 bases, with 12 bases between. CDR3 length equals 15 residues. Written as DNA, the CDR3 is TGCGCCAGCAGCTTGGCCGGGATGGTCAGAAACACCATATATTTT. Translation gives CASSLAGMVRNTIYF.

This clonotype came up many times. The rearrangement links TRBV7-2 to TRBJ2-3; 9 bases agree with TRBD1. V was pared by 6 bases and J by 4 bases, with 14 bases of the junction left unmatched. CDR3 size: 17 residues. The V gene's germline CDR1 is SGHTA and CDR2 FQGNSA. The CDR3 DNA reads as TGTGCCAGCAGGGGGACAGGGTATGGGTGGGCCGCAGATACGCAGTATTTT. Its protein product is CASRGTGYGWAADTQYF.

This clonotype has ten or more counts. The chain is built from TRBV19 and TRBJ2-1; 8 positions match TRBD2. Germline V gives CDR1 LNHDA, CDR2 SQIVND (reference sequence). This CDR3 contains 17 residues. Losses at the gene ends were 3 bases for V and 6 bases for J; bases not matched to a gene: 13. This CDR3 is CASSISGGPRLVNEQFF. As DNA, the CDR3 is TGTGCCAGTAGTATTTCGGGAGGGCCTCGGTTAGTCAATGAGCAGTTCTTC.

This clonotype was seen many times. The chain is built from TRBV7-9 and TRBJ2-1; possibly TRBD2 for D (6 bases). Germline assignment: CDR1 SEHNR and CDR2 FQNEAQ (reference sequence). CDR3 length: 17 residues. V lost 4 bases, J lost 8 bases, and 24 bases lay in between. CDR3 nucleotide sequence: TGTGCCAGCAGCTCAGGAGGGGCACAAGTCCTGTACGATGAGCAGTTCTTC. It encodes CASSSGGAQVLYDEQFF.

The table lists this clonotype with many counts. V and J are TRBV12-3 or TRBV12-4 and TRBJ2-3; D call uncertain. CDR3 length equals 14 residues. Trimming left V 4 bases short and J 4 bases short, with 12 bases between. CDR3 in amino acids: CASSYGSRSDTQYF. The CDR3 DNA reads as TGTGCCAGCAGTTACGGCTCCCGTTCAGATACGCAGTATTTT.

This clonotype was found many times. The chain recombines TRBV18 with TRBJ2-7; no clear D gene. Germline V gene data show CDR1 as KGHSH and CDR2 as LQKENI. The V end lost 2 bases, the J end lost 0 bases, and 11 bases lay between the germline ends. The CDR3 extends over 15 amino acids. The CDR3 protein is CASSPRAAISYEQYF. The CDR3 DNA is TGTGCCAGCTCACCAAGGGCAGCGATCTCCTACGAGCAGTACTTC.

The table lists this clonotype with a few counts. The chain recombines TRBV6-1 with TRBJ1-1; perhaps TRBD1 as D (6 bases). The germline CDR1 and CDR2 sequences are MNHNS and SASEGT. Deletions cut 2 bases from V and 2 bases from J, with 9 bases between. The CDR3 spans 14 residues. Here the CDR3 reads CASSEQGSNTEAFF. DNA of the CDR3: TGTGCCAGCAGTGAACAGGGGAGTAACACTGAAGCTTTCTTT.

In its sample, this clonotype was seen once. A much larger clone lies a single base off, so this may be a read error. J is TRBJ2-7 and V is TRBV24-1; D is unclear. V shed 1 base and J shed 4 bases, with 19 bases lying between them. The CDR3 consists of 17 residues. CDR1 is KGHDR and CDR2 is SFDVKD in the germline V gene. CDR3 loop: CATSDFGHKIKAYEQYF. In DNA, the CDR3 is TGTGCCACCAGTGATTTCGGTCACAAGATCAAAGCATACGAGCAGTACTTC.

This clonotype was recorded many times. The rearrangement uses TRBV6-5 and TRBJ2-2, with 8 bases that match TRBD2. Per the germline V gene, CDR1 is MNHEY and CDR2 is SVGAGI. The CDR3 is 17 residues long. J lost 7 bases, V lost 2 bases, and 12 bases had no gene match. The DNA of the CDR3 is TGTGCCAGCAGTTACGGAACAGCGGGAGTGTCCCTCGGGGAGCTGTTTTTT. Amino acids: CASSYGTAGVSLGELFF.

This clonotype has at least ten counts. The rearrangement links TRBV12-3 or TRBV12-4 to TRBJ2-7; the match to TRBD1 covers 8 bases. Unmatched junction bases numbered 8, after V lost 5 bases and J lost 5 bases. This CDR3 is 14 amino acids long. This CDR3 is CASSPQGADDEQYF. CDR3 bases: TGTGCCAGCAGTCCCCAGGGGGCAGACGACGAGCAGTACTTC.

This chain links TRBV20-1 with TRBJ1-6; D might be TRBD1 (5 bases). V was pared by 0 bases and J by 8 bases, with 20 bases between. CDR1 DFQATT and CDR2 SNEGSKA come from the germline V gene (reference sequence). The CDR3 is 17 residues long. CDR3 DNA sequence: TGCAGTGCTAGAGATAAGGAGACAGTCTATTTTTATTCACCCCTCCACTTT. It codes for CSARDKETVYFYSPLHF.

This clonotype was found many times. The chain combines TRBV6-2 or TRBV6-3 with TRBJ2-3; possible D gene TRBD1, 6 bases. The CDR3 spans 16 residues. V gave up 8 bases and J gave up 1 base, with 19 bases separating them. Looked up from germline, CDR1 is MNHEY and CDR2 is SVGEGT. This CDR3 reads CASQTFRDTGTDTQYF. In nucleotides, the CDR3 is TGTGCCAGCCAAACTTTCCGGGACACCGGCACAGATACGCAGTATTTT.

CDR3 in amino acids: CSAQNRGKFTRELFF. The CDR3 DNA reads TGCAGTGCGCAAAACAGGGGCAAATTTACCCGGGAGCTGTTTTTT. The chain couples TRBV20-1 to TRBJ2-2, with 7 positions matching TRBD1. Germline-derived CDR1 and CDR2 are DFQATT and SNEGSKA (reference sequence). After removal of 6 bases from V and 9 bases from J, the junction contained 16 bases not matched to a gene. CDR3 length: 15 amino acids.

In the case of this clonotype: A much larger clone lies one base from this, so it may be a read error. The chain couples TRBV27 to TRBJ2-7; D possibly corresponds to TRBD1 (5 bases). Per the germline V gene, CDR1 is MNHEY and CDR2 is SMNVEV (reference sequence). The CDR3 runs 14 residues. CDR3: CASSFGSQGYGQYF. The CDR3 coding sequence is TGTGCCAGCAGTTTCGGAAGCCAGGGCTACGGGCAGTACTTC.

This sequence joins TRBV14 and TRBJ2-1; the match to TRBD2 covers 8 bases. Trimming removed 4 bases from V and 4 bases from J; junction bases left unmatched: 6. This CDR3 region has 15 residues. CDR1 is SGHDN and CDR2 is FVKESK in the germline V gene. The CDR3 bases are TGTGCCAGCAGCCGGAAGCGGGAGAGGTACAATGAGCAGTTCTTC. Amino acids: CASSRKRERYNEQFF.

This clonotype was seen at least ten times. V is TRBV29-1 and J is TRBJ1-3; the D gene is possibly TRBD1 (6 bases). The V end lost 4 bases, the J end lost 0 bases, and 10 bases lay between the germline ends. CDR3 size: 14 residues. Germline V gene lookup returns CDR1 SQVTM and CDR2 ANQGSEA. CDR3 in amino acids: CSVVGTHSGNTIYF. DNA for the CDR3: TGCAGCGTTGTCGGGACACACTCTGGAAACACCATATATTTT.